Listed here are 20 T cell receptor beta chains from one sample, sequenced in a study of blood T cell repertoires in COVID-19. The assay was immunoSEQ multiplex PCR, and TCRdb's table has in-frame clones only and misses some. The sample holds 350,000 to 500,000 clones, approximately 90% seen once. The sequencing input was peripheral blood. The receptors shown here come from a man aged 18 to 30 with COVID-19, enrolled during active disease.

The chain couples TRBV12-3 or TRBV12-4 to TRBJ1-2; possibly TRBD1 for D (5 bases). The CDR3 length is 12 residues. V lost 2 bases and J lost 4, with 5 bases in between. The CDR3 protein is CASSLQGYGYTF. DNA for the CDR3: TGTGCCAGCAGTTTACAGGGCTATGGCTACACCTTC.

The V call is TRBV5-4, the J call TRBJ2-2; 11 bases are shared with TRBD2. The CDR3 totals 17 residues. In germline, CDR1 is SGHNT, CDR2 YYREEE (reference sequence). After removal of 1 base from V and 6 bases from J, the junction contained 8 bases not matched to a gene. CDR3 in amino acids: CASSLRKLAGEAGELFF. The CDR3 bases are TGTGCCAGCAGCTTGAGGAAACTAGCGGGAGAGGCCGGGGAGCTGTTTTTT.

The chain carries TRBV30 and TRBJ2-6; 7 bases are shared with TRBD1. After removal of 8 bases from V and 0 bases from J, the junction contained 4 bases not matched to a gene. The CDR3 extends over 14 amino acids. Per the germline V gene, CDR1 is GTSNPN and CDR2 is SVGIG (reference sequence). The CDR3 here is CAEGQTSGANVLTF. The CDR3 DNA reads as TGTGCCGAGGGACAGACCTCTGGGGCCAACGTCCTGACTTTC. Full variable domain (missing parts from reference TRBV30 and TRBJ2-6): SQTIHQWPATLVQPVGSPLSLECTVEGTSNPNLYWYRQAAGRGLQLLFYSVGIGQISSEVPQNLSASRPQDRQFILSSKKLLLSDSGFYLCAEGQTSGANVLTFGAGSRLTVL.

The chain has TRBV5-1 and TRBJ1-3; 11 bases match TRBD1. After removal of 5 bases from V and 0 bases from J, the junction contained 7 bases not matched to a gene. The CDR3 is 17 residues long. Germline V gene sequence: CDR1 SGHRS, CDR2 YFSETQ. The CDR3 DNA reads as TGCGCCAGCAGTGTAGGACAGGGGGCGAGCTCTGGAAACACCATATATTTT. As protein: CASSVGQGASSGNTIYF.

CDR3 nucleotide sequence: TGCAGCGTTGCGGACAGGGGAAATCAGCCCCAGCATTTT. Protein product: CSVADRGNQPQHF. The rearrangement links TRBV29-1 to TRBJ1-5; 9 nucleotides match TRBD1. The CDR3 is 13 residues long. The junction had 2 bases not matched to a gene; V was cut back by 4 bases and J by 4 bases. Germline CDR1 is SQVTM and CDR2 is ANQGSEA. Together with reference TRBV29-1 and TRBJ1-5, the CDR3 gives the full variable domain: SAVISQKPSRDICQRGTSLTIQCQVDSQVTMMFWYRQQPGQSLTLIATANQGSEATYESGFVIDKFPISRPNLTFSTLTVSNMSPEDSSIYLCSVADRGNQPQHFGDGTRLSIL.

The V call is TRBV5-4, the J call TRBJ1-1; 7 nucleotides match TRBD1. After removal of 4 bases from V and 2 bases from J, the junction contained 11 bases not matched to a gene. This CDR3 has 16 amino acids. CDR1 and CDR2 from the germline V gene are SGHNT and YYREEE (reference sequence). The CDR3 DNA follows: TGTGCCAGCAGCCTGTCGACAGGGTGGGAAAACACTGAAGCTTTCTTT. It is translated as CASSLSTGWENTEAFF.

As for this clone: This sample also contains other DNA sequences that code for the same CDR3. The CDR3: CASSQEGPYNSPLHF. The CDR3 DNA reads TGTGCCAGCAGCCAGGAGGGACCGTATAATTCACCCCTCCACTTT. The chain couples TRBV4-2 to TRBJ1-6, with a tentative D call TRBD1 (5 bases). Germline V gives CDR1 LGHNA, CDR2 YNFKEQ. This CDR3 comprises 15 residues. Trimming pared 3 bases from V and 4 bases from J, leaving 10 bases between.

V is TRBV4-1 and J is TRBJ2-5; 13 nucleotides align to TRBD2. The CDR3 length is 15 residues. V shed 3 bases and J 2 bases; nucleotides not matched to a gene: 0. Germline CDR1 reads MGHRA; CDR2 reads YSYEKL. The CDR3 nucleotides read TGCGCCAGCAGCCAGGGACTAGCGGGGCAAGAGACCCAGTACTTC. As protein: CASSQGLAGQETQYF.

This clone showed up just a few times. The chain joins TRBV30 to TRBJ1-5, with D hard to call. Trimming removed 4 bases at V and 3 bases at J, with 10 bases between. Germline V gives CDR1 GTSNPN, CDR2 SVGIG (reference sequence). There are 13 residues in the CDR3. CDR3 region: CAWKSQANQPQHF. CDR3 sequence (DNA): TGTGCCTGGAAGTCCCAGGCCAATCAGCCCCAGCATTTT.

The CDR3 reads CATSGGQRHNSPLHF. The CDR3 nucleotides read TGTGCCACCAGTGGAGGACAGAGGCATAATTCACCCCTCCACTTT. V usage is TRBV24-1 and J usage is TRBJ1-6; a weak D match, TRBD1 (6 bases). Germline V gene sequence: CDR1 KGHDR, CDR2 SFDVKD. This CDR3 spans 15 amino acids. V was clipped by 5 bases and J by 5 bases, with 12 bases between them.

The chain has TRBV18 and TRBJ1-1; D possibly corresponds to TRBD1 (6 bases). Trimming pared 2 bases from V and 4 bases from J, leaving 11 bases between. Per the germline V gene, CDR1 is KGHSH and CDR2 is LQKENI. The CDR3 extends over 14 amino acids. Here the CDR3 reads CASSPLGRGTEAFF. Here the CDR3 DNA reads TGTGCCAGCTCACCATTGGGCAGGGGCACTGAAGCTTTCTTT.

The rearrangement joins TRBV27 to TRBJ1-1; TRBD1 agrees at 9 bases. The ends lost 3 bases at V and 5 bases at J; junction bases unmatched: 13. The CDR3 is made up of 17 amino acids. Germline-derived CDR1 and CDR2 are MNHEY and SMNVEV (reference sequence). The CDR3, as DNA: TGTGCCAGCAGTTTTAAGGGACAGGGAATAATCGGGACTGAAGCTTTCTTT. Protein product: CASSFKGQGIIGTEAFF.

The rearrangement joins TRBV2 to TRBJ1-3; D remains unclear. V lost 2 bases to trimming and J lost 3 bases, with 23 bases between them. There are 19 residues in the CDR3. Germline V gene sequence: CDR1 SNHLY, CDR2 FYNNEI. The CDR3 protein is CASSEFRLSSISGGNTIYF. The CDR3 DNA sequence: TGTGCCAGCAGTGAATTTCGGCTTAGCTCTATCTCTGGTGGAAACACCATATATTTT.

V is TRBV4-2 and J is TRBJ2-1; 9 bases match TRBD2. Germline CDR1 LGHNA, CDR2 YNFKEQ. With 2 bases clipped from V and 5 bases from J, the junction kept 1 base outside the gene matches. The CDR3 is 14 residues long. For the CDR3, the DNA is TGTGCCAGCAGCCAACCTAGCGGGAACAATGAGCAGTTCTTC. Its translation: CASSQPSGNNEQFF.

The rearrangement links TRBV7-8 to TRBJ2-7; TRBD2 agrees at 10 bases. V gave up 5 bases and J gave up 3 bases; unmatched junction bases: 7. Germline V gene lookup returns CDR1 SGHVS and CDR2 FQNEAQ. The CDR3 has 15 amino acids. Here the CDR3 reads CASSLWASGSYEQYF. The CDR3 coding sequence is TGTGCCAGCAGCCTCTGGGCTAGCGGGAGCTACGAGCAGTACTTC.

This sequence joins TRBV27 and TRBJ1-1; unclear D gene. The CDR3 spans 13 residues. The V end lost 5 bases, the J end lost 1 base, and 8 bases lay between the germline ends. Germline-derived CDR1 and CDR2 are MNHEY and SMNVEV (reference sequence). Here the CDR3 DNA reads TGTGCCAGCAGTCTCTCAGAGAACACTGAAGCTTTCTTT. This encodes CASSLSENTEAFF.

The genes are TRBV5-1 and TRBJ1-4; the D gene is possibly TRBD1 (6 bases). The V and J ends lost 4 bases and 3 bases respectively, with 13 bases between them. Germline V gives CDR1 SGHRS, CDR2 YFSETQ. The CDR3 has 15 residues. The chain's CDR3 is CASSRDIFPNEKLFF. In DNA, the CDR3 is TGCGCCAGCAGCAGGGACATTTTCCCTAATGAAAAACTGTTTTTT.

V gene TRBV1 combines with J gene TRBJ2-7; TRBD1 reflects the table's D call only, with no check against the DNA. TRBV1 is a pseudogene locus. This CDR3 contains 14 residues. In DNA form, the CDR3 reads TGCACCAGCAGCCAAGAATCCATTTCCTACGAGCAGTACTTC. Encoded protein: CTSSQESISYEQYF.

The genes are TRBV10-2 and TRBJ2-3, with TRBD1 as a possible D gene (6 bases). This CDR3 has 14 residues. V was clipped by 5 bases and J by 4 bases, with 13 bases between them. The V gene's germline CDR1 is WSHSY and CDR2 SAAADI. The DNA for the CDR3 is TGCGCCAGCAGTCCGGGACAACTGGCAGATACGCAGTATTTT. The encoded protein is CASSPGQLADTQYF.

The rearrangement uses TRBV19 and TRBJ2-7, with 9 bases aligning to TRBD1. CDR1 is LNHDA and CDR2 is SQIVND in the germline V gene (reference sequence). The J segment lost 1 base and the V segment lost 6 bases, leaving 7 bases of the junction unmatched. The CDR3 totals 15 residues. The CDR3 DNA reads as TGTGCCAGTAGGTGGGGGGACAGGGCATCCTACGAGCAGTACTTC. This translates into CASRWGDRASYEQYF.